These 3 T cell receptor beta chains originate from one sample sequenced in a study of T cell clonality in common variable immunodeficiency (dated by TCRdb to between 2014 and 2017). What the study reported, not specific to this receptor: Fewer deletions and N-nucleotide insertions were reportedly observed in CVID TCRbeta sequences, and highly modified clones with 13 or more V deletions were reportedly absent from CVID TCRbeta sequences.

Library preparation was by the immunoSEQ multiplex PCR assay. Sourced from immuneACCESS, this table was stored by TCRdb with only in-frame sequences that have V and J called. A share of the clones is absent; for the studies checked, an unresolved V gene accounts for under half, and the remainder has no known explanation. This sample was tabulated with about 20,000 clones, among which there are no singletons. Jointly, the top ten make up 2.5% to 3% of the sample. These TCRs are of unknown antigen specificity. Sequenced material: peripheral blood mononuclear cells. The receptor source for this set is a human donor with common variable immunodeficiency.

CDR3 region: CSVEGRRDYGYTF. The CDR3 bases that were read are TGCAGCGTTGAAGGACGGCGGGACTATGGC. The chain links TRBV29-1 to TRBJ1-2; unclear D gene. The read comes to an end 3 residues before the CDR3 does, leaving the germline J gene to fill in the end. Germline values: CDR1 SQVTM, CDR2 ANQGSEA. The CDR3 consists of 13 residues. Trimming removed 1 base from V and 3 bases from J, with 9 bases in between.

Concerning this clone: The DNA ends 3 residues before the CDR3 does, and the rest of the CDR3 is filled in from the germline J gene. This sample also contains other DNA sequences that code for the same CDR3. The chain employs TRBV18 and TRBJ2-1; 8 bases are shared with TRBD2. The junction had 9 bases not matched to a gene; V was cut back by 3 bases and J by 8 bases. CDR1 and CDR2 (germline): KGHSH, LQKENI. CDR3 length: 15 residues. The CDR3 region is CASSPAGTSTDEQFF. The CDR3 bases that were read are TGTGCCAGCTCACCGGCCGGGACTAGTACTGATGAG.

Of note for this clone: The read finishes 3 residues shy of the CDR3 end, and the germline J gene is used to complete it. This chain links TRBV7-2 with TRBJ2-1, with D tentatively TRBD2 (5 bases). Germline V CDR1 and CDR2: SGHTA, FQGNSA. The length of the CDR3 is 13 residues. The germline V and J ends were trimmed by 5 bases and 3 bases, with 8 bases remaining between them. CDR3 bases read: TGTGCCAGCAGCGCGGGCATCTACAATGAG. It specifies CASSAGIYNE. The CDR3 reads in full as CASSAGIYNEQFF.